Presented here are 8 T cell receptor beta chains from one specimen sequenced in a study of cytomegalovirus exposure and HLA in healthy donors (TCRdb year 2017). Library creation used the immunoSEQ multiplex PCR assay. This is the immuneACCESS table as TCRdb keeps it, with only in-frame sequences that have V and J called. A part of the clones is gone; compared with another copy, unresolved V genes explain less than half, and the rest is unexplained. This sample has roughly 180,000 clones in its table, and roughly 80% of those were observed once. The top ten clonotypes cover around 6.7% of the sample. Sequencing was performed on PBMCs. The receptors were sampled from a man aged 18 to 30 in good health and CMV-seropositive.

V and J are TRBV7-9 and TRBJ1-5, with 7 bases aligning to TRBD1. The CDR3 runs 17 residues. Unmatched junction bases numbered 12, after V lost 5 bases and J lost 2 bases. Germline-derived CDR1 and CDR2 are SEHNR and FQNEAQ (reference sequence). This CDR3 reads CASSQTGFFTGNQPQHF. The CDR3 coding sequence is TGTGCCAGCAGCCAGACAGGGTTTTTTACGGGCAATCAGCCCCAGCATTTT.

This sequence joins TRBV19 and TRBJ2-1; D is perhaps TRBD2 (5 bases). This CDR3 has 14 residues. Trimming left V 7 bases short and J 3 bases short, with 13 bases between. Germline V CDR1 and CDR2: LNHDA, SQIVND (reference sequence). Written as DNA, the CDR3 is TGTGCCAGTAAGGTTCGGGGAGACTACAATGAGCAGTTCTTC. Protein sequence: CASKVRGDYNEQFF.

The rearrangement links TRBV11-3 to TRBJ2-6; the D gene is possibly TRBD2 (6 bases). The CDR3 is 18 amino acids. The V end lost 5 bases, the J end lost 3 bases, and 20 bases lay between the germline ends. The germline CDR1 and CDR2 sequences are SGHNT and YENEEA. CDR3 coding DNA: TGTGCCAGCAGCCCACGACGCGTAGGGGAGGATGGGGCCAACGTCCTGACTTTC. This codes for CASSPRRVGEDGANVLTF. Filled out from reference TRBV11-3 and TRBJ2-6, the complete variable domain reads EAGVVQSPRYKIIEKKQPVAFWCNPISGHNTLYWYLQNLGQGPELLIRYENEEAVDDSQLPKDRFSAERLKGVDSTLKIQPAELGDSAVYLCASSPRRVGEDGANVLTFGAGSRLTVL.

The V call is TRBV19, the J call TRBJ2-2; 7 nucleotides match TRBD1. CDR3 length: 14 residues. The V segment lost 7 bases and the J segment 4 bases; nucleotides outside the gene matches: 6. Per the germline V gene, CDR1 is LNHDA and CDR2 is SQIVND (reference sequence). The CDR3: CASTGTASTGELFF. In DNA form, the CDR3 reads TGTGCCAGTACCGGGACAGCTTCCACCGGGGAGCTGTTTTTT.

The count of this clone is one. V is TRBV6-5 and J is TRBJ2-7; TRBD1 matches at 7 bases. Unmatched junction bases numbered 4, after V lost 2 bases and J lost 0 bases. This CDR3 spans 15 amino acids. From germline, CDR1 is MNHEY and CDR2 SVGAGI. This chain's CDR3 is CASSYARDSSYEQYF. DNA of the CDR3: TGTGCCAGCAGTTACGCCCGGGACAGCTCCTACGAGCAGTACTTC.

J is TRBJ2-7 and V is TRBV4-1; D unresolved. The germline V gene has CDR1 MGHRA and CDR2 YSYEKL. V was cut by 0 bases and J by 6 bases, with 9 bases left in between. There are 13 residues in the CDR3. The CDR3, as DNA: TGCGCCAGCAGCCAAGATCTGGTCGGCGAGCAGTACTTC. This translates into CASSQDLVGEQYF.

The J gene is TRBJ2-1, the V gene TRBV27, with 7 nucleotides matching TRBD2. CDR3 length: 15 amino acids. The germline V gene encodes CDR1 MNHEY and CDR2 SMNVEV (reference sequence). V shed 2 bases, J shed 15 bases, and the junction held 16 bases outside the gene matches. The DNA of the CDR3 is TGTGCCAGCAGTTTAGTTGGGGTTGGGGGAGGGCCCCCGTTCTTC. Translated, it gives CASSLVGVGGGPPFF.

This sequence joins TRBV4-3 and TRBJ1-5; 10 bases line up with TRBD1. The CDR3 is made up of 16 amino acids. Trimming took 1 base from V and 3 from J; bases not matched to a gene: 3. Per the germline V gene, CDR1 is LGHNA and CDR2 is YSLEER. CDR3 in DNA: TGCGCCAGCAGCCAAGGGACAGGGGGGAACAATCAGCCCCAGCATTTT. As protein: CASSQGTGGNNQPQHF.